The 18 T cell receptor beta chains listed next were all sequenced from one sample in a study of response to subunit inactivated influenza vaccine. Each CDR3 protein is one row after TCRdb ran MiXCR on the RT-PCR reads. The sample carries 450,000 to 700,000 distinct CDR3 sequences, approximately 15% recorded once. The source was PBMCs from blood, collected 11 to 12 days after vaccination. The receptors here all came from a man aged 50 to 60 who received an inactivated influenza vaccine.

This clonotype was detected only a few times. V usage is TRBV11-1 and J usage is TRBJ1-1; D uncertain. This CDR3 has 16 amino acids. Germline V gene lookup returns CDR1 SGHAT and CDR2 FQDESV (reference sequence). The germline V and J ends were trimmed by 8 bases and 2 bases, with 21 bases remaining between them. The CDR3 sequence is CASLPVDHRANTEAFF. The CDR3 DNA follows: TGTGCCAGCCTGCCCGTTGACCATCGGGCAAACACTGAAGCTTTCTTT.

The rearrangement links TRBV12-3 or TRBV12-4 to TRBJ1-4; possible D gene TRBD1, 5 bases. V was cut by 6 bases and J by 1 base, with 9 bases left in between. The CDR3 is made up of 14 amino acids. The CDR3 region is CASRLGGTNEKLFF. The CDR3 DNA sequence: TGTGCCAGCAGGTTGGGGGGAACTAATGAAAAACTGTTTTTT.

The chain combines TRBV11-2 with TRBJ2-5; possibly TRBD1 for D (6 bases). Looked up from germline, CDR1 is SGHAT and CDR2 is FQNNGV. The CDR3 length is 19 residues. The V gene lost 0 bases and the J gene lost 1 base, with 21 bases spanning the gap. CDR3 sequence reads: CASSLELRGWKGGQETQYF. The CDR3 DNA reads TGTGCCAGCAGCTTAGAGTTGAGGGGGTGGAAAGGCGGCCAAGAGACCCAGTACTTC.

The chain carries TRBV4-3 and TRBJ2-7; TRBD1 matches 7 bases. Germline-derived CDR1 and CDR2 are LGHNA and YSLEER. The CDR3 contains 15 residues. The V gene end was trimmed by 2 bases and the J gene end by 2 bases; junction bases not matched to a gene: 6. This chain's CDR3 is CASSQTTGRTYEQYF. In DNA, the CDR3 is TGCGCCAGCAGCCAAACGACAGGGAGAACCTACGAGCAGTACTTC.

This clonotype occurred a few times. This chain joins TRBV29-1 and TRBJ2-2, with TRBD1 matching over 8 bases. Trimming at V came to 6 bases and at J to 4 bases, leaving 4 bases not matched to a gene. The germline gives CDR1 SQVTM, CDR2 ANQGSEA. This CDR3 spans 13 amino acids. Here the CDR3 DNA reads TGCAGCGTGCGACAGGGGTCCACCGGGGAGCTGTTTTTT. Translation gives CSVRQGSTGELFF.

This sequence joins TRBV29-1 and TRBJ1-1, with 12 positions matching TRBD1. This CDR3 has 18 amino acids. Trimming at V came to 7 bases and at J to 3 bases, leaving 18 bases not matched to a gene. In germline, CDR1 is SQVTM, CDR2 ANQGSEA. CDR3 sequence (DNA): TGCAGCGGTGGAAGGGACAGGGGGCTAGGGGTGCGGGACACTGAAGCTTTCTTT. Protein: CSGGRDRGLGVRDTEAFF.

CDR3 in DNA: TGTGCCAGCAGTTTAGAGGCAGGGGCGTACAATGAGCAGTTCTTC. Translated: CASSLEAGAYNEQFF. J is TRBJ2-1 and V is TRBV12-3 or TRBV12-4; D might be TRBD1 (6 bases). The CDR3 is 15 residues long. The V end lost 1 base, the J end lost 4 bases, and 11 bases lay between the germline ends.

This clonotype was picked up many times. V usage is TRBV10-3 and J usage is TRBJ2-3; D remains unclear. With 0 bases removed from V and 2 bases from J, the gap between germline ends came to 9 bases. The CDR3 consists of 15 residues. Germline-derived CDR1 and CDR2 are ENHRY and SYGVKD. This CDR3 is CAISESKGNTDTQYF. Here the CDR3 DNA reads TGTGCCATCAGTGAGTCGAAAGGTAACACAGATACGCAGTATTTT.

The table lists this clonotype with a few counts. The CDR3 sequence: CSASSGRLTEAFF. The CDR3 nucleotides read TGCAGTGCTAGCTCTGGACGCCTCACTGAAGCTTTCTTT. The genes are TRBV20-1 and TRBJ1-1; no reliable D call. Trimming removed 3 bases at V and 4 bases at J, with 12 bases between. CDR1 DFQATT and CDR2 SNEGSKA come from the germline V gene (reference sequence). The CDR3 sequence is 13 residues long.

This clonotype was observed a handful of times. The chain couples TRBV12-3 or TRBV12-4 to TRBJ2-2; no clear D gene. V shed 1 base and J shed 2 bases, with 11 bases lying between them. The CDR3 is 16 amino acids. The CDR3 sequence is CASSLGRLGNTGELFF. The CDR3 bases are TGTGCCAGCAGTTTAGGCAGGTTAGGTAACACCGGGGAGCTGTTTTTT.

This clonotype was found a few times. The chain links TRBV30 to TRBJ1-2; 10 nucleotides line up with TRBD1. Losses at the gene ends were 3 bases for V and 0 bases for J; bases not matched to a gene: 1. CDR1 and CDR2 from the germline V gene are GTSNPN and SVGIG (reference sequence). The CDR3 runs to 14 residues. CDR3 amino acids: CAWRGQGANYGYTF. CDR3 coding DNA: TGTGCCTGGAGAGGACAGGGGGCTAACTATGGCTACACCTTC.

The chain uses TRBV11-2 and TRBJ2-2; D may be TRBD2 (6 bases). Trimming shortened V by 6 bases and J by 4 bases, and 15 bases separated the two germline ends. The CDR3 spans 15 residues. Germline lookup yields CDR1 SGHAT and CDR2 FQNNGV. The CDR3 DNA follows: TGTGCCAGCAGAAAGGACGGGACTCTCACCGGGGAGCTGTTTTTT. It yields the protein CASRKDGTLTGELFF.

The rearrangement uses TRBV9 and TRBJ2-7; D unresolved. Trimming took 4 bases from V and 6 from J, leaving 17 bases between them. The V gene's germline CDR1 is SGDLS and CDR2 YYNGEE. The CDR3 spans 14 residues. This chain's CDR3 is CASSPAFEVTEQYF. In DNA, the CDR3 is TGTGCCAGCAGCCCTGCATTTGAAGTAACCGAGCAGTACTTC.

Only a few counts were recorded for this clonotype. This sequence joins TRBV2 and TRBJ2-1; no definite D call. Germline V gives CDR1 SNHLY, CDR2 FYNNEI. The CDR3 runs to 13 residues. Trimming took off 3 bases at V and 6 bases at J, with 9 bases between the two ends. In DNA form, the CDR3 reads TGTGCCAGCAGTGATCCCATTTTCAATGAGCAGTTCTTC. Amino acids: CASSDPIFNEQFF.

This clonotype showed up many times. The rearrangement joins TRBV20-1 to TRBJ2-1; D is unresolved. The germline CDR1 and CDR2 sequences are DFQATT and SNEGSKA (reference sequence). There are 17 residues in the CDR3. Trimming cost V 5 bases and J 1 base, with 21 bases left between them. Here the CDR3 reads CSAPTLHGRVSYNEQFF. The CDR3 coding sequence is TGCAGTGCTCCGACGCTCCACGGACGGGTTTCCTACAATGAGCAGTTCTTC.

This clonotype has just a few counts. This sequence joins TRBV12-3 or TRBV12-4 and TRBJ2-1; 15 bases map to TRBD2. This CDR3 comprises 17 residues. Losses at the gene ends were 6 bases for V and 6 bases for J; bases not matched to a gene: 9. CDR3 sequence reads: CASSTGTSGGPRNEQFF. Here the CDR3 DNA reads TGTGCCAGCAGCACCGGGACTAGCGGGGGGCCTCGCAATGAGCAGTTCTTC.

The chain is built from TRBV28 and TRBJ1-5; D call uncertain. Germline assignment: CDR1 MDHEN and CDR2 SYDVKM. Trimming took off 6 bases at V and 3 bases at J, with 9 bases between the two ends. The CDR3 length is 13 residues. CDR3 protein: CASRRGYNQPQHF. In DNA, the CDR3 is TGTGCCAGCAGACGGGGTTACAATCAGCCCCAGCATTTT.

The rearrangement links TRBV9 to TRBJ2-2, with D perhaps given as TRBD1 or TRBD2 (5 bases each). V lost 3 bases and J lost 1, with 13 bases in between. Germline V gene lookup returns CDR1 SGDLS and CDR2 YYNGEE. This CDR3 has 16 residues. CDR3 in amino acids: CASSALWGLNTGELFF. The CDR3 DNA sequence: TGTGCCAGCAGCGCACTCTGGGGGTTGAACACCGGGGAGCTGTTTTTT.